The clone carrying this TCR beta chain has only a few counts. Researchers took RNA transcripts and amplified the TCR beta CDR3 regions from them. Carried out on the TCR CDR3, a first-round RT-PCR used the HTBI primer set. One entry per CDR3 protein, called by TCRdb with MiXCR from the multiplex PCR reads. This table has roughly 380,000 distinct CDR3 sequences, about 13% appearing once. Newly diagnosed hyperthyroidism patients aged 18 to 65 years had disease lasting under 2 months. Orbital computed tomography, thyroid ultrasound, serum thyroxine and TRAb, and clinical symptoms together informed the diagnoses. This specimen comes from a study of T cells in Graves' hyperthyroidism and ophthalmopathy. Germline V gene lookup returns CDR1 SEHNR and CDR2 FQNEAQ (reference sequence). Trimming shortened V by 0 bases and J by 11 bases, and 10 bases separated the two germline ends. The CDR3 runs 12 residues.

This chain joins TRBV7-9 and TRBJ1-1; D gene unclear. The sequencing input was blood. The TCR sequence derives from a man aged 30 to 39 with Graves' hyperthyroidism that later progressed to Graves' ophthalmopathy. Here the CDR3 reads CASSLARKGAFF. The CDR3 DNA sequence: TGTGCCAGCAGCTTAGCGCGGAAGGGTGCTTTCTTT.